This passage covers 10 T cell receptor beta chains from one sample sequenced in a study of T cell responses to AZD1222 COVID-19 vaccine. The protocol was immunoSEQ multiplex PCR, while the TCRdb copy is restricted to in-frame clones and leaves out a portion. This repertoire shows 120,000 to 150,000 clones, around 88% found once; its top ten account for around 3.4%. This specimen was peripheral blood, taken on day 0 of MenACWY control vaccination. These receptor sequences come from an adult in good health.

The chain carries TRBV6-5 and TRBJ2-7; TRBD1 might be the D (7 bases). The V end lost 0 bases, the J end lost 4 bases, and 13 bases lay between the germline ends. Germline V CDR1 and CDR2: MNHEY, SVGAGI. The CDR3 is 15 residues long. Written as DNA, the CDR3 is TGTGCCAGCAGTTACTCGGCAGGGGGGTTTTACGAGCAGTACTTC. As protein: CASSYSAGGFYEQYF.

The gene calls are TRBV24-1 and TRBJ2-2; no reliable D call. Trimming removed 1 base from V and 4 bases from J, with 9 bases in between. CDR3 length: 15 amino acids. Per germline, CDR1 KGHDR and CDR2 SFDVKD. As DNA, the CDR3 is TGTGCCACCAGTGATTTCAGAGCGTCCACCGGGGAGCTGTTTTTT. Protein product: CATSDFRASTGELFF.

The chain has TRBV24-1 and TRBJ2-7; TRBD2 matches at 14 bases. The CDR3 is made up of 18 amino acids. V lost 3 bases and J lost 0; bases outside the gene matches: 6. Germline-derived CDR1 and CDR2 are KGHDR and SFDVKD. The CDR3 here is CATSDPGTSGGSSYEQYF. The CDR3 nucleotides read TGTGCCACCAGTGATCCCGGGACTAGCGGGGGAAGCTCCTACGAGCAGTACTTC.

In DNA form, the CDR3 reads TGCGCCAGCAGCCAAGTGCCGGGGAGGCAGCCCCAGCATTTT. This translates into CASSQVPGRQPQHF. The chain has TRBV4-3 and TRBJ1-5; D unresolved. This CDR3 comprises 14 residues. The germline V and J ends were trimmed by 1 base and 7 bases, with 11 bases remaining between them. CDR1 is LGHNA and CDR2 is YSLEER in the germline V gene.

This rearrangement joins TRBV19 to TRBJ2-7; 10 bases are a match to TRBD1. This CDR3 has 16 residues. Germline V CDR1 and CDR2: LNHDA, SQIVND (reference sequence). Trimming took 6 bases from V and 4 from J; bases not matched to a gene: 12. For the CDR3, the DNA is TGTGCCAGTAGACCCCAAGGGACAGGGGAATGGTACGAGCAGTACTTC. Protein sequence: CASRPQGTGEWYEQYF.

The rearrangement links TRBV6-2 or TRBV6-3 to TRBJ1-5; 8 bases are shared with TRBD1. Germline V gene data show CDR1 as MNHEY and CDR2 as SVGEGT. V dropped 2 bases and J dropped 11; count of bases not matched to a gene: 11. The CDR3 sequence is 15 residues long. The CDR3 loop reads CASSYPRGQLSAQHF. The CDR3 nucleotides read TGTGCCAGCAGTTACCCCAGGGGGCAACTCTCGGCCCAGCATTTT.

The chain couples TRBV3-1 (or the pseudogene TRBV3-2) to TRBJ1-2; 7 bases match TRBD1. The CDR3 extends over 16 amino acids. Trimming removed 4 bases from V and 3 bases from J; junction bases left unmatched: 11. Germline CDR1 LGHDT, CDR2 YNNKEL (reference sequence). CDR3: CASSRGTANTYYGYTF. For the CDR3, the DNA is TGTGCCAGCAGCCGTGGGACAGCTAATACCTACTATGGCTACACCTTC.

V gene TRBV5-1 combines with J gene TRBJ2-2; possible D gene TRBD1, 5 bases. V lost 5 bases, J lost 0 bases, and 11 bases lay in between. The CDR3 runs to 15 residues. The germline CDR1 and CDR2 sequences are SGHRS and YFSETQ. CDR3 sequence (DNA): TGCGCCAGCAGAGGGGAATCGGCGAACACCGGGGAGCTGTTTTTT. Its protein is CASRGESANTGELFF. Full variable domain (outside the CDR3, taken from reference TRBV5-1 and TRBJ2-2): KAGVTQTPRYLIKTRGQQVTLSCSPISGHRSVSWYQQTPGQGLQFLFEYFSETQRNKGNFPGRFSGRQFSNSRSEMNVSTLELGDSALYLCASRGESANTGELFFGEGSRLTVL.

This chain uses TRBV19 with TRBJ1-1, with no clear D. Looked up from germline, CDR1 is LNHDA and CDR2 is SQIVND (reference sequence). The CDR3 is 14 amino acids. V lost 2 bases and J 1 base, leaving 8 bases between the germline ends. CDR3 residues: CASSIIDGNTEAFF. The CDR3 nucleotides read TGTGCCAGTAGTATAATAGACGGGAACACTGAAGCTTTCTTT. The entire variable domain, with the rest obtained from reference TRBV19 and TRBJ1-1, is as follows: DGGITQSPKYLFRKEGQNVTLSCEQNLNHDAMYWYRQDPGQGLRLIYYSQIVNDFQKGDIAEGYSVSREKKESFPLTVTSAQKNPTAFYLCASSIIDGNTEAFFGQGTRLTVV.

The V call is TRBV15, the J call TRBJ1-5; TRBD1 aligns across 10 bases. CDR1 and CDR2 (germline): LNHNV, YYDKDF (reference sequence). The CDR3 is 16 residues long. V gave up 1 base and J gave up 4 bases; unmatched junction bases: 4. CDR3 residues: CATSRGDRGGNQPQHF. As DNA, the CDR3 is TGTGCCACCAGCAGAGGGGACAGGGGTGGGAATCAGCCCCAGCATTTT.